These 21 T cell receptor beta chains originate from one sample sequenced in a study of cytomegalovirus exposure and HLA in healthy donors. A multiplex PCR was run with 60 Vbeta primers and 13 Jbeta primers. TCRdb keeps only in-frame clones here, not all; method: immunoSEQ multiplex PCR. Here the sample spans 150,000 or so clones, 80% to 90% being singletons. Material for sequencing was PBMCs. The receptors stem from a man between 18 and 35 years old in good health and CMV-seropositive.

This clone was counted only a few times. The V and J genes are TRBV18 and TRBJ1-2, with D maybe TRBD1 (5 bases). The CDR3 contains 13 residues. V was shortened by 1 base and J by 2 bases, with 5 bases between the two germline ends. CDR1 KGHSH and CDR2 LQKENI come from the germline V gene. CDR3 sequence reads: CASSPQGNYGYTF. The CDR3 DNA reads as TGTGCCAGCTCACCACAGGGGAACTATGGCTACACCTTC.

This sequence joins TRBV7-8 and TRBJ2-2, with a weak D call TRBD2 (5 bases). This CDR3 has 16 residues. Trimming pared 3 bases from V and 0 bases from J, leaving 11 bases between. Germline values: CDR1 SGHVS, CDR2 FQNEAQ. The CDR3 DNA is TGTGCCAGCAGCTTCCTAGAGGGATCGAACACCGGGGAGCTGTTTTTT. Amino acid sequence: CASSFLEGSNTGELFF.

V usage is TRBV18 and J usage is TRBJ2-7; D unresolved. This CDR3 spans 15 amino acids. Germline V lookup: CDR1 KGHSH, CDR2 LQKENI. Trimming shortened V by 5 bases and J by 0 bases, and 14 bases separated the two germline ends. The CDR3 reads CASSNPAASSYEQYF. CDR3 in DNA: TGTGCCAGCTCAAATCCGGCGGCGAGCTCCTACGAGCAGTACTTC.

This chain links TRBV27 with TRBJ2-5; no clear D gene. The DNA end is a closer match to TRBJ2-7, so the J assignment may be wrong. This CDR3 is 12 amino acids long. The germline CDR1 and CDR2 sequences are MNHEY and SMNVEV (reference sequence). The CDR3 DNA follows: TGTGCCAGCCAAGACATGTCCTACGAGCAGTACTTC. Protein sequence: CASQDMSYEQYF.

This CDR3 is CASSLYPGLRTDTQYF. The CDR3 DNA is TGTGCCAGCAGCTTATACCCGGGGTTAAGGACAGATACGCAGTATTTT. The chain has TRBV7-8 and TRBJ2-3; tentatively, D is TRBD2 (5 bases). CDR1 is SGHVS, CDR2 FQNEAQ, per germline. V dropped 2 bases and J dropped 3 bases, with 15 bases sitting between them. This CDR3 is built from 16 residues.

In nucleotides, the CDR3 is TGTGCCAGCAGTTTATCCCGGGACTTCCGACTGCAGTACTTC. This codes for CASSLSRDFRLQYF. This chain connects TRBV28 to TRBJ2-7, with a weak D call TRBD2 (6 bases). V was cut by 1 base and J by 9 bases, with 16 bases left in between. The CDR3 length is 14 residues. CDR1 MDHEN and CDR2 SYDVKM come from the germline V gene.

The chain has TRBV9 and TRBJ2-2; D is unresolved. This CDR3 comprises 14 residues. V gave up 1 base and J gave up 0 bases, with 4 bases separating them. Germline values: CDR1 SGDLS, CDR2 YYNGEE. DNA for the CDR3: TGTGCCAGCAGCGTATCCGCGAACACCGGGGAGCTGTTTTTT. It codes for CASSVSANTGELFF.

The gene calls are TRBV9 and TRBJ2-1, with 13 bases fitting TRBD2. The ends lost 3 bases at V and 6 bases at J; junction bases unmatched: 3. The CDR3 covers 15 residues. Germline values: CDR1 SGDLS, CDR2 YYNGEE. The CDR3 bases are TGTGCCAGCAGCGCGACTAGCGGGGGGTTCAATGAGCAGTTCTTC. Amino acids: CASSATSGGFNEQFF.

The chain links TRBV7-2 to TRBJ2-3, with 9 bases that match TRBD2. The CDR3 has 17 amino acids. V shed 5 bases, J shed 0 bases, and the junction held 9 bases outside the gene matches. CDR1 is SGHTA, CDR2 FQGNSA, per germline. For the CDR3, the DNA is TGTGCCAGCAGCCCATCGGCGGGGGGGTCTAGCACAGATACGCAGTATTTT. Its protein is CASSPSAGGSSTDTQYF.

The chain uses TRBV4-3 and TRBJ2-1; 9 nucleotides match TRBD1. CDR3 size: 14 residues. CDR1 and CDR2 (germline): LGHNA, YSLEER. Trimming removed 4 bases from V and 9 bases from J; junction bases left unmatched: 7. This CDR3 is CASSPGQGWGEQFF. CDR3 DNA sequence: TGCGCCAGCAGCCCAGGACAGGGGTGGGGTGAGCAGTTCTTC.

The J gene is TRBJ2-3, the V gene TRBV7-2, with 8 bases fitting TRBD2. Germline values: CDR1 SGHTA, CDR2 FQGNSA. J gave up 3 bases and V 2 bases, and 7 bases lay outside the gene matches. This CDR3 has 16 amino acids. The CDR3 protein is CASSLIAGFRTDTQYF. The CDR3 DNA is TGTGCCAGCAGCTTAATAGCGGGGTTTAGGACAGATACGCAGTATTTT. The complete variable domain, with remaining parts taken from reference TRBV7-2 and TRBJ2-3, reads GAGVSQSPSNKVTEKGKDVELRCDPISGHTALYWYRQSLGQGLEFLIYFQGNSAPDKSGLPSDRFSAERTGGSVSTLTIQRTQQEDSAVYLCASSLIAGFRTDTQYFGPGTRLTVL.

The rearrangement joins TRBV7-6 to TRBJ1-1; D is unresolved. V was cut by 3 bases and J by 4 bases, with 9 bases left in between. Germline CDR1 is SGHVS and CDR2 is FNYEAQ. This CDR3 region has 13 residues. CDR3 protein: CASSLEVGTEAFF. CDR3 nucleotide sequence: TGTGCCAGCAGCTTGGAGGTGGGCACTGAAGCTTTCTTT.

V gene TRBV7-9 combines with J gene TRBJ1-1; perhaps TRBD1 as D (5 bases). Per germline, CDR1 SEHNR and CDR2 FQNEAQ (reference sequence). V was shortened by 1 base and J by 11 bases, with 11 bases between the two germline ends. CDR3 length equals 12 residues. The CDR3 sequence is CASSLDGGRAFF. The DNA for the CDR3 is TGTGCCAGCAGCTTAGACGGGGGACGTGCTTTCTTT.

The chain joins TRBV5-4 to TRBJ2-3; 8 bases match TRBD2. V shed 5 bases, J shed 3 bases, and the junction held 5 bases outside the gene matches. CDR1 is SGHNT and CDR2 is YYREEE in the germline V gene (reference sequence). This CDR3 has 14 residues. CDR3 DNA sequence: TGTGCCAGCAGAAGGGGCGGGGGGACAGATACGCAGTATTTT. Amino acids: CASRRGGGTDTQYF.

The CDR3 reads CASSGTSGGTDTQYF. In DNA, the CDR3 is TGTGCCAGCAGCGGAACTAGCGGGGGCACAGATACGCAGTATTTT. The chain couples TRBV6-4 to TRBJ2-3; 10 bases are shared with TRBD2. With 6 bases clipped from V and 1 base from J, the junction kept 4 bases outside the gene matches. CDR1 and CDR2 from the germline V gene are MRHNA and SNTAGT. CDR3 length: 15 amino acids.

V and J are TRBV7-8 and TRBJ2-3; 11 positions match TRBD2. CDR3 length: 16 amino acids. Germline CDR1 is SGHVS and CDR2 is FQNEAQ. After removal of 3 bases from V and 2 bases from J, the junction contained 4 bases not matched to a gene. The CDR3 sequence: CASSLVSGGATDTQYF. As DNA, the CDR3 is TGTGCCAGCAGCTTGGTTAGCGGGGGGGCCACAGATACGCAGTATTTT.

The chain combines TRBV19 with TRBJ1-2; D is possibly TRBD1 (6 bases). CDR1 LNHDA and CDR2 SQIVND come from the germline V gene (reference sequence). The ends were cut back, 10 bases at V and 4 bases at J, with 19 bases in the middle. CDR3 length equals 14 residues. CDR3: CATRGQGPVYGYTF. The CDR3 DNA is TGTGCCACCAGGGGACAAGGCCCCGTCTATGGCTACACCTTC.

The chain joins TRBV2 to TRBJ2-5, with 9 bases aligning to TRBD1. V was clipped by 6 bases and J by 5 bases; unmatched bases: 1. The CDR3 covers 12 residues. Germline V gene lookup returns CDR1 SNHLY and CDR2 FYNNEI. CDR3 residues: CASSGQGETQYF. The CDR3 bases are TGTGCCAGCAGCGGACAGGGGGAGACCCAGTACTTC.

Only a few counts were recorded for this clone. The chain has TRBV19 and TRBJ1-1, with D possibly TRBD1 on 6 matching bases. Per the germline V gene, CDR1 is LNHDA and CDR2 is SQIVND (reference sequence). The V gene lost 8 bases and the J gene lost 6 bases, with 16 bases spanning the gap. The CDR3 sequence is 13 residues long. The DNA for the CDR3 is TGTGCCAGTCTCAGGGGCTCTCAAGCTGAAGCTTTCTTT. It encodes CASLRGSQAEAFF. Filled out from reference TRBV19 and TRBJ1-1, the complete variable domain reads DGGITQSPKYLFRKEGQNVTLSCEQNLNHDAMYWYRQDPGQGLRLIYYSQIVNDFQKGDIAEGYSVSREKKESFPLTVTSAQKNPTAFYLCASLRGSQAEAFFGQGTRLTVV.

V usage is TRBV14 and J usage is TRBJ1-2; the match to TRBD1 covers 7 bases. CDR1 SGHDN and CDR2 FVKESK come from the germline V gene. CDR3 length: 15 amino acids. Unmatched junction bases numbered 8, after V lost 5 bases and J lost 2 bases. The CDR3 region has the DNA TGTGCCAGCAGCTTAGGAAGGGGGCCGAACTATGGCTACACCTTC. As protein: CASSLGRGPNYGYTF.

This clone showed up just once. V and J are TRBV25-1 and TRBJ2-7; TRBD1 agrees at 7 bases. CDR1 and CDR2 (germline): MGHDK, SYGVNS. Trimming at V came to 4 bases and at J to 0 bases, leaving 9 bases not matched to a gene. The CDR3 covers 16 residues. This chain's CDR3 is CASSVLGAGGSYEQYF. The CDR3 nucleotides read TGTGCCAGCAGTGTGTTAGGGGCAGGGGGCTCCTACGAGCAGTACTTC.